The 28 T cell receptor beta chains listed next were all sequenced from one sample in a study of blood T cell repertoires in COVID-19 (dated by TCRdb to 2018 to 2021). The library was obtained by the immunoSEQ multiplex PCR assay. TCRdb provides this immuneACCESS table in a form limited to in-frame rearrangements. Some clones are lacking; in checked studies, under half of them reflect an unresolved V gene, and why the rest are absent is not known. The sample contains 130,000 to 150,000 clones, approximately 80% of them found a single time. Of the sample, roughly 10% falls within the top ten clones. Material for sequencing was peripheral blood. The receptors here all came from a man in his fifties or sixties with active or convalescent COVID-19.

V and J are TRBV5-6 and TRBJ1-1; 7 positions match TRBD1. Trimming at V came to 5 bases and at J to 2 bases, leaving 6 bases not matched to a gene. CDR1 is SGHDT and CDR2 is YYEEEE in the germline V gene. CDR3 size: 14 residues. The CDR3 is CASSYRTGNTEAFF. CDR3 DNA sequence: TGTGCCAGCAGTTATAGGACAGGCAACACTGAAGCTTTCTTT.

For this clone: Within the sample, other DNA sequences also encode this same CDR3. The V gene is TRBV6-5, the J gene TRBJ1-1; no clear D gene. V was trimmed by 4 bases and J by 1 base, leaving 7 bases between them. This CDR3 contains 13 residues. CDR1 and CDR2 from the germline V gene are MNHEY and SVGAGI. CDR3 DNA sequence: TGTGCCAGCAGTTCCCGTAGGAACACTGAAGCTTTCTTT. Amino acids: CASSSRRNTEAFF.

The rearrangement links TRBV20-1 to TRBJ2-1; 10 bases map to TRBD2. From germline, CDR1 is DFQATT and CDR2 SNEGSKA (reference sequence). With V trimmed by 3 bases and J by 9 bases, 14 bases remained unmatched. This CDR3 spans 16 amino acids. DNA of the CDR3: TGCAGTGCTAGTCTAGCGGGAGTTTCGTCGGGCTTTGAGCAGTTCTTC. Translated, it gives CSASLAGVSSGFEQFF.

The V and J genes are TRBV11-2 and TRBJ1-2, with D perhaps TRBD1 (6 bases). Between the trimmed V and J ends, which lost 1 base and 0 bases, there was a span of 15 bases. The CDR3 length is 17 residues. CDR1 is SGHAT and CDR2 is FQNNGV in the germline V gene. CDR3 residues: CASSLVAPGAANYGYTF. For the CDR3, the DNA is TGTGCCAGCAGCTTAGTAGCGCCAGGGGCTGCTAACTATGGCTACACCTTC.

CDR3 protein: CASSLTQGGRGYNEQFF. The CDR3 region has the DNA TGCGCCAGCAGCCTCACACAGGGAGGGCGCGGGTACAATGAGCAGTTCTTC. This chain links TRBV5-1 with TRBJ2-1; D is perhaps TRBD2 (7 bases). Per germline, CDR1 SGHRS and CDR2 YFSETQ. This CDR3 is 17 amino acids long. V lost 4 bases, J lost 4 bases, and 21 bases lay in between.

This clone appeared once. The chain uses TRBV6-2 or TRBV6-3 and TRBJ2-1; D uncertain. This CDR3 is 12 amino acids long. Trimming removed 2 bases at V and 8 bases at J, with 7 bases between. Germline CDR1 MNHEY, CDR2 SVGEGT. DNA of the CDR3: TGTGCCAGCAGTTACCTCGGAGATGAGCAGTTCTTC. This gives the protein CASSYLGDEQFF.

V gene TRBV11-3 combines with J gene TRBJ1-2; D gene ambiguous. The germline CDR1 and CDR2 sequences are SGHNT and YENEEA. This CDR3 spans 16 amino acids. The ends were cut back, 5 bases at V and 5 bases at J, with 21 bases in the middle. The CDR3 sequence is CASSPRGSKIGYGYTF. CDR3 nucleotide sequence: TGTGCCAGCAGCCCCCGCGGGTCTAAGATAGGTTATGGCTACACCTTC. The full variable domain, its missing parts supplied by reference TRBV11-3 and TRBJ1-2, is EAGVVQSPRYKIIEKKQPVAFWCNPISGHNTLYWYLQNLGQGPELLIRYENEEAVDDSQLPKDRFSAERLKGVDSTLKIQPAELGDSAVYLCASSPRGSKIGYGYTFGSGTRLTVV.

The chain recombines TRBV6-5 with TRBJ2-2; D may be TRBD2 (6 bases). Germline V gene data show CDR1 as MNHEY and CDR2 as SVGAGI. The CDR3 contains 15 residues. V was trimmed by 5 bases and J by 3 bases, leaving 13 bases between them. The chain's CDR3 is CASSTASEYTGELFF. CDR3 nucleotides: TGTGCCAGCAGTACGGCTAGCGAATACACCGGGGAGCTGTTTTTT.

J is TRBJ2-1 and V is TRBV27; D unclear. Trimming left V 2 bases short and J 4 bases short, with 6 bases between. The CDR3 is made up of 13 amino acids. CDR1 is MNHEY, CDR2 SMNVEV, per germline (reference sequence). The CDR3 loop reads CASSLGRYNEQFF. The CDR3 DNA is TGTGCCAGCAGTTTAGGCCGATACAATGAGCAGTTCTTC.

The chain links TRBV10-2 to TRBJ1-6, with TRBD1 matching over 9 bases. The CDR3 contains 16 residues. Per germline, CDR1 WSHSY and CDR2 SAAADI. V lost 2 bases, J lost 10 bases, and 9 bases stayed unmatched. CDR3 in DNA: TGCGCCAGCAGTGAGGGGGACAGGGTTTCCACCTCACCCCTCCACTTT. Residues: CASSEGDRVSTSPLHF.

The J gene is TRBJ1-2, the V gene TRBV5-3; D remains unclear. Being an ORF, TRBV5-3 has a function that is uncertain. V lost 0 bases to trimming and J lost 6 bases, with 6 bases between them. CDR3 size: 12 residues. The CDR3 sequence is CARSLVSDGYTF. Here the CDR3 DNA reads TGTGCCAGAAGCTTGGTAAGCGATGGCTACACCTTC.

This clone was seen only a few times. The chain carries TRBV15 and TRBJ2-5; a possible D gene is TRBD1 (6 bases). V was shortened by 6 bases and J by 2 bases, with 19 bases between the two germline ends. CDR3 size: 16 residues. Germline V gives CDR1 LNHNV, CDR2 YYDKDF (reference sequence). CDR3 in DNA: TGTGCCACCAGGAGTGCAGGGGTCTTCTGGCAAGAGACCCAGTACTTC. It translates to CATRSAGVFWQETQYF.

The V call is TRBV6-5, the J call TRBJ2-3; tentatively, D is TRBD2 (6 bases). Between the trimmed V and J ends, which lost 2 bases and 1 base, there was a span of 7 bases. The CDR3 is 14 amino acids. The germline V gene has CDR1 MNHEY and CDR2 SVGAGI. CDR3 nucleotides: TGTGCCAGCAGTTACGAGCGGGGCACAGATACGCAGTATTTT. Amino acids: CASSYERGTDTQYF.

J is TRBJ1-5 and V is TRBV3-1 (or the pseudogene TRBV3-2); 7 positions agree with TRBD1. This CDR3 has 13 residues. CDR1 LGHDT and CDR2 YNNKEL come from the germline V gene (reference sequence). Trimming cost V 5 bases and J 4 bases; bases outside gene matches: 2. CDR3 sequence reads: CASSTTGNQPQHF. In nucleotides, the CDR3 is TGTGCCAGCAGCACGACAGGGAATCAGCCCCAGCATTTT.

This chain links TRBV3-1 (or the pseudogene TRBV3-2) with TRBJ2-1; 8 bases are a match to TRBD1. Trimming cost V 1 base and J 6 bases; bases outside gene matches: 5. CDR3 length equals 15 residues. Germline CDR1 reads LGHDT; CDR2 reads YNNKEL (reference sequence). CDR3 DNA: TGTGCCAGCAGCCAAGCGGACAGGGTCCCCAATGAGCAGTTCTTC. Translating gives CASSQADRVPNEQFF.

The chain combines TRBV7-8 with TRBJ2-3; 7 bases are shared with TRBD2. The V gene end was trimmed by 2 bases and the J gene end by 5 bases; junction bases not matched to a gene: 10. The CDR3 length is 16 residues. Germline V lookup: CDR1 SGHVS, CDR2 FQNEAQ. CDR3 loop: CASSLSFAGDGDTQYF. CDR3 bases: TGTGCCAGCAGCTTATCTTTCGCGGGGGACGGAGATACGCAGTATTTT.

V gene TRBV5-1 combines with J gene TRBJ2-5; TRBD2 matches at 9 bases. V shed 4 bases and J 7 bases; nucleotides not matched to a gene: 14. Looked up from germline, CDR1 is SGHRS and CDR2 is YFSETQ. The length of the CDR3 is 16 residues. The CDR3 region has the DNA TGCGCCAGCAGCGCGACCGGGACTAGCTCCCCTGGGACCCAGTACTTC. Amino acid sequence: CASSATGTSSPGTQYF. Complete variable domain (other parts from reference TRBV5-1 and TRBJ2-5): KAGVTQTPRYLIKTRGQQVTLSCSPISGHRSVSWYQQTPGQGLQFLFEYFSETQRNKGNFPGRFSGRQFSNSRSEMNVSTLELGDSALYLCASSATGTSSPGTQYFGPGTRLLVL.

The J gene is TRBJ1-1, the V gene TRBV18, with D unclear. The CDR3 runs to 14 residues. Germline V lookup: CDR1 KGHSH, CDR2 LQKENI. Trimming cost V 0 bases and J 1 base, with 6 bases left between them. The CDR3 spells CASSPPFGNTEAFF. The CDR3 DNA sequence: TGTGCCAGCTCACCACCGTTCGGGAACACTGAAGCTTTCTTT.

The chain joins TRBV29-1 to TRBJ1-2; the D gene is possibly TRBD1 (5 bases). This CDR3 region has 13 residues. V was pared by 5 bases and J by 0 bases, with 10 bases between. The germline CDR1 and CDR2 sequences are SQVTM and ANQGSEA. Written as DNA, the CDR3 is TGCAGCGTTCCAGGGTTTACTAACTATGGCTACACCTTC. As protein: CSVPGFTNYGYTF. Combining the CDR3 with reference TRBV29-1 and TRBJ1-2 gives the whole variable domain SAVISQKPSRDICQRGTSLTIQCQVDSQVTMMFWYRQQPGQSLTLIATANQGSEATYESGFVIDKFPISRPNLTFSTLTVSNMSPEDSSIYLCSVPGFTNYGYTFGSGTRLTVV.

This clone appeared a single time. The chain combines TRBV19 with TRBJ2-5; perhaps TRBD2 as D (7 bases). Deletions cut 8 bases from V and 4 bases from J, with 20 bases between. The germline V gene has CDR1 LNHDA and CDR2 SQIVND (reference sequence). This CDR3 contains 15 residues. CDR3 loop: CASGGWGGPSETQYF. The CDR3 nucleotides are TGTGCCAGTGGGGGCTGGGGAGGGCCTTCAGAGACCCAGTACTTC.

This sequence joins TRBV9 and TRBJ2-1; D gene ambiguous. In germline, CDR1 is SGDLS, CDR2 YYNGEE. The CDR3 spans 12 residues. Trimming left V 6 bases short and J 4 bases short, with 8 bases between. The CDR3 DNA sequence: TGTGCCAGCAAAGACAAATACAATGAGCAGTTCTTC. Residues: CASKDKYNEQFF.

The rearrangement joins TRBV7-2 to TRBJ2-3; D is possibly TRBD1 (6 bases). This CDR3 spans 15 amino acids. Germline V gene lookup returns CDR1 SGHTA and CDR2 FQGNSA. V lost 3 bases, J lost 5 bases, and 15 bases lay in between. CDR3 residues: CASSLVGARGDTQYF. Written as DNA, the CDR3 is TGTGCCAGCAGCTTGGTGGGGGCAAGAGGAGATACGCAGTATTTT.

The V gene is TRBV5-1, the J gene TRBJ2-1; tentatively, D is TRBD1 (5 bases). The germline V gene encodes CDR1 SGHRS and CDR2 YFSETQ. The CDR3 is 15 amino acids. The V end was cut by 0 bases, the J end by 3 bases, with 10 bases between. Here the CDR3 DNA reads TGCGCCAGCAGCTTGGCCACAGGTCACTACAATGAGCAGTTCTTC. Its protein product is CASSLATGHYNEQFF.

V and J are TRBV6-2 or TRBV6-3 and TRBJ2-7, with 13 bases lining up with TRBD2. The CDR3 consists of 15 residues. V shed 5 bases and J 9 bases; nucleotides not matched to a gene: 10. The germline CDR1 and CDR2 sequences are MNHEY and SVGEGT. The CDR3 DNA sequence: TGTGCCAGCAGTAAGGGGACTAGCGGGATTTCGGGGCAGTACGTC. This codes for CASSKGTSGISGQYV.

This clone was seen a handful of times. This chain joins TRBV18 and TRBJ2-1; 13 bases align to TRBD2. The CDR3 covers 16 residues. V gave up 4 bases and J gave up 7 bases; unmatched junction bases: 7. In germline, CDR1 is KGHSH, CDR2 LQKENI. CDR3 nucleotides: TGTGCCAGCTCACGCGGACTAGCGGGAGCAAGAAATGAGCAGTTCTTC. It yields the protein CASSRGLAGARNEQFF.

This clone was counted a few times. V and J are TRBV27 and TRBJ2-5, with no clear D. V was cut by 2 bases and J by 1 base, with 8 bases left in between. Per the germline V gene, CDR1 is MNHEY and CDR2 is SMNVEV (reference sequence). This CDR3 contains 14 residues. CDR3 residues: CASSLGGLQETQYF. In DNA, the CDR3 is TGTGCCAGCAGTTTAGGCGGCCTCCAAGAGACCCAGTACTTC.

J is TRBJ2-3 and V is TRBV30, with D perhaps matching TRBD2 (6 bases). Per germline, CDR1 GTSNPN and CDR2 SVGIG (reference sequence). The CDR3 spans 14 residues. V lost 2 bases and J 0 bases, leaving 9 bases between the germline ends. DNA for the CDR3: TGTGCCTGGAGTCGGCGGGACAGCACAGATACGCAGTATTTT. Its translation is CAWSRRDSTDTQYF.

V gene TRBV7-2 combines with J gene TRBJ1-4; D not resolved. Trimming removed 4 bases from V and 7 bases from J, with 16 bases in between. CDR1 and CDR2 from the germline V gene are SGHTA and FQGNSA. This CDR3 has 15 residues. The DNA for the CDR3 is TGTGCCAGCAGCTCCCGGGTGAATAACGGTGAAAAACTGTTTTTT. It is translated as CASSSRVNNGEKLFF.